The 8 T cell receptor beta chains given below trace back to one sample, sequenced in a study of OX40 agonist ivuxolimab in advanced cancers. Using immunoSEQ multiplex PCR, the repertoire was profiled, and TCRdb retains in-frame clones only, with some absent. The sample lists tens of thousands of clones; around 86% were seen once. The specimen was CD4+ or CD8+ T cells sorted from blood, collected in a trial of the OX40 agonist ivuxolimab. These receptors all come from an adult with an advanced solid tumor such as melanoma, head and neck, liver or kidney cancer.

This chain links TRBV28 with TRBJ1-5, with TRBD1 as a possible D gene (5 bases). The CDR3 has 15 amino acids. Trimming stripped 6 bases from V and 4 bases from J, with 16 bases between. Germline CDR1 reads MDHEN; CDR2 reads SYDVKM. CDR3: CASSLVGRVNQPQHF. DNA for the CDR3: TGTGCCAGCAGCCTAGTCGGCAGGGTGAATCAGCCCCAGCATTTT.

This clone was seen a single time. The rearrangement uses TRBV11-2 and TRBJ1-2; tentatively, D is TRBD1 (5 bases). CDR1 SGHAT and CDR2 FQNNGV come from the germline V gene. The CDR3 runs to 17 residues. The V end lost 2 bases, the J end lost 3 bases, and 19 bases lay between the germline ends. The CDR3 DNA reads as TGTGCCAGCAGCTTATTCGGCCGGGACGGGATCGACTATGGCTACACCTTC. Translating it yields CASSLFGRDGIDYGYTF.

The chain joins TRBV27 to TRBJ1-2; 7 bases align to TRBD1. This CDR3 contains 14 residues. The germline V gene has CDR1 MNHEY and CDR2 SMNVEV (reference sequence). Trimming removed 6 bases from V and 4 bases from J; junction bases left unmatched: 8. The CDR3 bases are TGTGCCAGCAGCTCAGGGGGGGGAGGCTATGGCTACACCTTC. Translating it yields CASSSGGGGYGYTF.

The chain is built from TRBV5-4 and TRBJ2-1, with D perhaps matching TRBD2 (5 bases). The CDR3 has 13 amino acids. Germline V CDR1 and CDR2: SGHNT, YYREEE (reference sequence). Trimming stripped 2 bases from V and 6 bases from J, with 9 bases between. The CDR3: CASSFQGSNEQFF. Written as DNA, the CDR3 is TGTGCCAGCAGCTTCCAAGGGAGCAATGAGCAGTTCTTC.

This chain links TRBV4-2 with TRBJ2-7; a possible D gene is TRBD1 (6 bases). Trimming shortened V by 3 bases and J by 2 bases, and 8 bases separated the two germline ends. This CDR3 has 13 residues. Germline V lookup: CDR1 LGHNA, CDR2 YNFKEQ. The chain's CDR3 is CASSHNRAYEQYF. Here the CDR3 DNA reads TGTGCCAGCAGCCACAACAGGGCCTACGAGCAGTACTTC.

This chain links TRBV7-9 with TRBJ1-2; D is undetermined. V was pared by 8 bases and J by 3 bases, with 10 bases between. This CDR3 spans 12 amino acids. CDR1 SEHNR and CDR2 FQNEAQ come from the germline V gene (reference sequence). CDR3 in DNA: TGTGCCAGCTTGGGAGAGGACTATGGCTACACCTTC. Translation gives CASLGEDYGYTF.

The chain recombines TRBV9 with TRBJ2-7; 9 nucleotides line up with TRBD2. CDR1 and CDR2 (germline): SGDLS, YYNGEE. The trim removed 1 base at V and 6 bases at J, leaving 17 bases unmatched. The CDR3 contains 18 residues. The CDR3 protein is CASSVIGMGIAGDGEQYF. CDR3 nucleotides: TGTGCCAGCAGCGTAATCGGTATGGGGATAGCGGGGGATGGCGAGCAGTACTTC.

The chain carries TRBV7-6 and TRBJ2-7, with TRBD1 matching 8 bases. With 4 bases clipped from V and 2 bases from J, the junction kept 7 bases outside the gene matches. There are 15 residues in the CDR3. CDR1 and CDR2 from the germline V gene are SGHVS and FNYEAQ. The CDR3 nucleotides are TGTGCCAGCAGCTCGGGACAGGCAGCCCCCTACGAGCAGTACTTC. This sequence encodes CASSSGQAAPYEQYF.